This T cell receptor beta chain was documented in a study of blood T cell repertoires in COVID-19. Study as a whole: Spain, Italy and the United States supplied samples that represented acute and convalescent COVID-19. T cells, B-cell-depleted T cells, or PBMCs provided the cDNA or gDNA that served as material.

V was clipped by 5 bases and J by 0 bases, with 13 bases between them. The germline gives CDR1 MNHEY, CDR2 SMNVEV (reference sequence). The CDR3 contains 16 residues. Source study methods: Researchers report that nucleated cell counts were estimated from reference gene primer amplification. The assay was immunoSEQ multiplex PCR, and TCRdb's table has in-frame clones only and misses some. The V and J calls and clone size are taken from that table; D and trimming were inferred from the DNA. The table shows 250,000 to 400,000 clones, with roughly 88% occurring only once. The sequence was obtained from a woman younger than 45 with COVID-19, enrolled during active disease. The chain is built from TRBV27 and TRBJ2-2; possibly TRBD1 for D (7 bases). What was sequenced was peripheral blood. The CDR3 reads CASSPTGDSNTGELFF. The CDR3 DNA follows: TGTGCCAGCAGTCCCACAGGGGACTCGAACACCGGGGAGCTGTTTTTT.